This is a list of T cell receptor beta chains from one sample in a study of blood T cells in healthy people across ages. TCRdb re-called the 5' RACE reads through MiXCR, storing one row per CDR3 protein. Of around 940,000 distinct CDR3 sequences in the sample, around 54% are singletons; the top ten hold around 21%. Sequenced input: blood. All receptors derive from a woman in her sixties or seventies in good health. CDR3s include the opening cysteine and the closing phenylalanine or tryptophan. The D gene is left open where the match is weak. Clone size appears in some rows only: once, few, many, or a class for an expanded clone.

J gene: TRBJ1-1; D gene: .; V gene: TRBV14; clone size: .; CDR3 DNA: TGTGCCAGCAGCCAAGACACGGCGGTAACTGAAGCTTTCTTT; CDR3 protein: CASSQDTAVTEAFF
J gene: TRBJ2-5; D gene: TRBD2; V gene: TRBV7-9; clone size: .; CDR3 DNA: TGTGCCAGCAGCAAAGGGACTAGCGGTAATGAGCAGTACTTC; CDR3 protein: CASSKGTSGNEQYF
J gene: TRBJ2-3; D gene: .; V gene: TRBV6-5; clone size: .; CDR3 DNA: TGTGCCAGCAGCAGAAGGAGCCTGGCTAGCACAGATACGCAGTATTTT; CDR3 protein: CASSRRSLASTDTQYF
J gene: TRBJ2-2; D gene: TRBD2; V gene: TRBV3-1; clone size: .; CDR3 DNA: TGTGCCAGCAGCCAGCTGACTAGCTCCGGGGAGCTGTTTTTT; CDR3 protein: CASSQLTSSGELFF
J gene: TRBJ2-7; D gene: .; V gene: TRBV7-9; clone size: few; CDR3 DNA: TGTGCCAGCAGCGTCCAGGGTACTGGCGAGCAGTACTTC; CDR3 protein: CASSVQGTGEQYF
J gene: TRBJ2-2; D gene: TRBD2; V gene: TRBV20-1; clone size: .; CDR3 DNA: TGCAGTGCCTCAGGACTAGCGGGAAAGGGTAACACCGGGGAGCTGTTTTTT; CDR3 protein: CSASGLAGKGNTGELFF
J gene: TRBJ2-4; D gene: .; V gene: TRBV3-1; clone size: few; CDR3 DNA: TGTGCCAGCAGCTCCATTATTGACATTCAGTACTTC; CDR3 protein: CASSSIIDIQYF
J gene: TRBJ2-2; D gene: .; V gene: TRBV7-9; clone size: .; CDR3 DNA: TGTGCCAGCAGTCTTGGACAGACGAACACCGGGGAGCTGTTTTTT; CDR3 protein: CASSLGQTNTGELFF
J gene: TRBJ2-7; D gene: TRBD1; V gene: TRBV6-1; clone size: .; CDR3 DNA: TGTGCCAGCAGACAGGGACAGACTTATTCCTACGAGCAGTACTTC; CDR3 protein: CASRQGQTYSYEQYF
J gene: TRBJ2-7; D gene: .; V gene: TRBV20-1; clone size: .; CDR3 DNA: TGCAGTGCTAATCAGCCTAGGCCCACAAATGAGCAGTACTTC; CDR3 protein: CSANQPRPTNEQYF
J gene: TRBJ2-3; D gene: .; V gene: TRBV23-1; clone size: .; CDR3 DNA: TGCGCCAGCAGTCAATCGTTGGACAACTATACGCAGTATTTT; CDR3 protein: CASSQSLDNYTQYF
J gene: TRBJ2-3; D gene: .; V gene: TRBV12-3/TRBV12-4; clone size: .; CDR3 DNA: TGTGCCAGCAGTTGGAGAGGGACCACAGATACGCAGTATTTT; CDR3 protein: CASSWRGTTDTQYF
J gene: TRBJ2-3; D gene: TRBD2; V gene: TRBV2; clone size: .; CDR3 DNA: TGTGCCAGCAGTTCCCCAGCGGGACCTAGCACAGATACGCAGTATTTT; CDR3 protein: CASSSPAGPSTDTQYF
J gene: TRBJ2-1; D gene: TRBD2; V gene: TRBV7-8; clone size: .; CDR3 DNA: TGTGCCAGCAGCTTAGAGGGACCTGAGTGGGAGGGGAATGAGCAGTTCTTC; CDR3 protein: CASSLEGPEWEGNEQFF
J gene: TRBJ2-1; D gene: TRBD2; V gene: TRBV7-2; clone size: .; CDR3 DNA: TGTGCCAGCAGTCACTTAGGGCTAGCGGGAGACTCGACCTCCAATGAGCAGTTCTTC; CDR3 protein: CASSHLGLAGDSTSNEQFF
J gene: TRBJ2-3; D gene: .; V gene: TRBV20-1; clone size: .; CDR3 DNA: TGCAGTGCTAGTATGGTCGGCAGTTCTACAGATACGCAGTATTTT; CDR3 protein: CSASMVGSSTDTQYF
J gene: TRBJ2-7; D gene: TRBD2; V gene: TRBV5-6; clone size: .; CDR3 DNA: TGTGCCAGCAGCTTAGGAGGGAGGGCCCGCGAGCAGTACTTC; CDR3 protein: CASSLGGRAREQYF
J gene: TRBJ2-7; D gene: TRBD1; V gene: TRBV7-8; clone size: few; CDR3 DNA: TGTGCCAGCAGCCCAGGACAGGGGGTCGTTACGTACGAGCAGTACTTC; CDR3 protein: CASSPGQGVVTYEQYF
J gene: TRBJ2-1; D gene: TRBD2; V gene: TRBV20-1; clone size: few; CDR3 DNA: TGCAGTGCTAGAGTGACTACTAGCGGGAGTGGCAATGAGCAGTTCTTC; CDR3 protein: CSARVTTSGSGNEQFF
J gene: TRBJ2-5; D gene: .; V gene: TRBV2; clone size: .; CDR3 DNA: TGTGCCAGCAGTGTCGGGGGGCAGAAGACCCAGTACTTC; CDR3 protein: CASSVGGQKTQYF
J gene: TRBJ1-5; D gene: .; V gene: TRBV18; clone size: .; CDR3 DNA: TGTGCCAGCTCACTTTATGCAGGGATACAGCCCCAGCATTTT; CDR3 protein: CASSLYAGIQPQHF
J gene: TRBJ2-7; D gene: .; V gene: TRBV12-3/TRBV12-4; clone size: once; CDR3 DNA: TGTGCCAGCACCCCCTCCTACAATGAGCAGTACTTC; CDR3 protein: CASTPSYNEQYF
J gene: TRBJ2-1; D gene: TRBD2; V gene: TRBV5-5; clone size: few; CDR3 DNA: TGTGCCAGCAGCTTGGAGGGACTAGCGGGACCCGCCTACAATGAGCAGTTCTTC; CDR3 protein: CASSLEGLAGPAYNEQFF
J gene: TRBJ1-2; D gene: TRBD1; V gene: TRBV19; clone size: .; CDR3 DNA: TGTGCCAGTAGTCCTGAATTACGGGACAGGGATGGCTACACCTTC; CDR3 protein: CASSPELRDRDGYTF
J gene: TRBJ2-5; D gene: .; V gene: TRBV9; clone size: .; CDR3 DNA: TGTGCCAGCAGCGTTGGGACGGGAGCCTTACAAGAGACCCAGTACTTC; CDR3 protein: CASSVGTGALQETQYF
J gene: TRBJ1-5; D gene: .; V gene: TRBV27; clone size: .; CDR3 DNA: TGTGCCAGCAGTTTATCCCCAGGGATGGGGGATCAGCCCCAGCATTTT; CDR3 protein: CASSLSPGMGDQPQHF
J gene: TRBJ2-7; D gene: .; V gene: TRBV5-6; clone size: .; CDR3 DNA: TGTGCCAGCAGCTTGGTAGTCCGCCGCTACGAGCAGTACTTC; CDR3 protein: CASSLVVRRYEQYF
J gene: TRBJ2-1; D gene: TRBD2; V gene: TRBV29-1; clone size: few; CDR3 DNA: TGCAGCGTTTCCCCCAGGCTGGGACTAGCGGGGAACAATGAGCAGTTCTTC; CDR3 protein: CSVSPRLGLAGNNEQFF
J gene: TRBJ2-5; D gene: .; V gene: TRBV9; clone size: .; CDR3 DNA: TGTGCCAGCAGCACCACGACCGGCCTCGGCTCGACCCAGTACTTC; CDR3 protein: CASSTTTGLGSTQYF
J gene: TRBJ2-1; D gene: TRBD1; V gene: TRBV28; clone size: .; CDR3 DNA: TGTGCCAGCAGTTTATGGAAGTCTATCAGTTGGACAGGCCGACAACGAAACTCCTACAATGAGCAGTTCTTC; CDR3 protein: CASSLWKSISWTGRQRNSYNEQFF
J gene: TRBJ2-7; D gene: .; V gene: TRBV5-1; clone size: many; CDR3 DNA: TGCGCCAGCAGGCCAGGGGACGCTGGACTGATTACCTACGAGCAGTACTTC; CDR3 protein: CASRPGDAGLITYEQYF
J gene: TRBJ2-1; D gene: TRBD2; V gene: TRBV28; clone size: .; CDR3 DNA: TGTGCCACCAGTCCCGGGACTAGCGGGAACGGTGAGCAGTTCTTC; CDR3 protein: CATSPGTSGNGEQFF
J gene: TRBJ2-7; D gene: TRBD2; V gene: TRBV7-9; clone size: .; CDR3 DNA: TGTGCCAGCAGCCCGAACCGCGGGAGGGCCTGGGAGCAGTACTTC; CDR3 protein: CASSPNRGRAWEQYF
J gene: TRBJ1-5; D gene: .; V gene: TRBV7-8; clone size: few; CDR3 DNA: TGTGCCAGCAGCTTTTCGGGGGCCAATCAGCCCCAGCATTTT; CDR3 protein: CASSFSGANQPQHF
J gene: TRBJ2-7; D gene: .; V gene: TRBV30; clone size: .; CDR3 DNA: TGTGCCTGGAGGCAGGACGGGTACGAGCAGTACTTC; CDR3 protein: CAWRQDGYEQYF
J gene: TRBJ2-2; D gene: TRBD1; V gene: TRBV10-3; clone size: .; CDR3 DNA: TGTGCCATCCGGACCCAGGACAGGGCTAACACCGGGGAGCTGTTTTTT; CDR3 protein: CAIRTQDRANTGELFF
J gene: TRBJ1-1; D gene: .; V gene: TRBV29-1; clone size: .; CDR3 DNA: TGCAGCGTTGATTTAGGGGGGGGAGCCATGAACACTGAAGCTTTCTTT; CDR3 protein: CSVDLGGGAMNTEAFF